This T cell receptor (beta chain) was profiled in a study of response to subunit inactivated influenza vaccine. Findings and limits, study-wide: Few new T cells, the authors suggested, are recruited by each seasonal influenza vaccination.

Comments on this clonotype: As yet, its antigen is unknown.

The germline CDR1 and CDR2 sequences are LGHNA and YNFKEQ. The CDR3 consists of 15 residues. The ends were cut back, 0 bases at V and 3 bases at J, with 12 bases in the middle. MiXCR, applied by TCRdb to the RT-PCR reads, yields one record per CDR3 protein. The table shows about 800,000 distinct CDR3 sequences, with less than 25% occurring only once. The specimen was PBMCs from blood, collected roughly 5 days after vaccination. The genes are TRBV4-2 and TRBJ2-7; perhaps TRBD1 as D (5 bases). This clonotype was sampled from a man aged 50 to 60 who received an inactivated influenza vaccine. The CDR3 loop reads CASSQDKGANYEQYF. DNA for the CDR3: TGTGCCAGCAGCCAAGATAAAGGGGCCAACTACGAGCAGTACTTC.